This is a list of T cell receptor beta chains from one sample in a study of cytomegalovirus exposure and HLA in healthy donors. Some clones are missing from TCRdb's copy, which holds only in-frame ones; the method was immunoSEQ multiplex PCR. The table lists under 200,000 clones, around 84% of them singletons. Sequenced input: PBMCs. All receptors derive from a male donor in good health and CMV-seropositive. The CDR3 runs from the conserved cysteine through the conserved F or W. D genes are given only for firm matches. The size entry is marked missing in some rows and otherwise reads once, few, many or a size class.

TRBD1	TRBV28	TRBJ2-7	NA	TGTGCCAGCAGTCTACCCACGGGACAGGGGAACGAGCAGTACTTC	CASSLPTGQGNEQYF
NA	TRBV7-2	TRBJ1-4	NA	TGTGCCAGCAGCCGGCCTGGGGCTGAAAAACTGTTTTTT	CASSRPGAEKLFF
NA	TRBV7-7	TRBJ2-5	NA	TGTGCCAGCAGCTTAGGAGAGGAGACCCAGTACTTC	CASSLGEETQYF
NA	TRBV9	TRBJ2-2	once	TGTGCCAGCAGGCGGGGCGGGGAGCTGTTTTTT	CASRRGGELFF
TRBD1	TRBV11-2	TRBJ1-1	NA	TGTGCCAGCAGCTTCGGACAGGGGAACACTGAAGCTTTCTTT	CASSFGQGNTEAFF
NA	TRBV7-9	TRBJ1-2	NA	TGTGCCAGCAGCTTGGGGGGGGAGGGGCCCTCTACTGGCTACACCTTC	CASSLGGEGPSTGYTF
TRBD2	TRBV14	TRBJ2-5	NA	TGTGCCAGCAGCCAAGCATGGGGGGGATCAGAGACCCAGTACTTC	CASSQAWGGSETQYF
TRBD1	TRBV19	TRBJ1-2	NA	TGTGCCAGTAGTATCCCGGGACAGGGGCGAAACTATGGCTACACCTTC	CASSIPGQGRNYGYTF
NA	TRBV7-6	TRBJ2-2	NA	TGTGCCAGCAGCTTAGTCGGCAGGGCGAACACCGGGGAGCTGTTTTTT	CASSLVGRANTGELFF
NA	TRBV5-1	TRBJ2-7	NA	TGCGCCAGCAGCTTGGGACAGTATACCTACGAGCAGTACTTC	CASSLGQYTYEQYF
NA	TRBV28	TRBJ1-2	NA	TGTGCCAGCTTTACCCTGGGGGGGGGAAAGTTTGATGGCTACACCTTC	CASFTLGGGKFDGYTF
TRBD2	TRBV27	TRBJ2-3	NA	TGTGCCAGCAGTTTATCAAGCGGGAGATTGATCGGGACAGATACGCAGTATTTT	CASSLSSGRLIGTDTQYF